The 32 T cell receptor beta chains reported below all come from one sample, sequenced in a study of response to subunit inactivated influenza vaccine. TCRdb recomputed calls from the RT-PCR reads with MiXCR, one row per CDR3 protein. The data hold approximately 520,000 distinct CDR3 sequences, with about 25% observed a single time. The sample here was CD4+ T cells sorted from PBMCs, taken 4 to 6 days after vaccination. The source is a man over 45 who received an inactivated influenza vaccine.

The genes are TRBV4-1 and TRBJ1-1, with unresolved D. Per the germline V gene, CDR1 is MGHRA and CDR2 is YSYEKL. The V and J ends lost 1 base and 5 bases respectively, with 8 bases between them. CDR3 size: 13 residues. The CDR3 reads CASSQVYRTEAFF. The CDR3 region has the DNA TGCGCCAGCAGCCAAGTTTATCGGACTGAAGCTTTCTTT.

By proportion, this clonotype is medium-sized (0.01 to 0.1%). V usage is TRBV6-2 or TRBV6-3 and J usage is TRBJ2-1, with D unresolved. There are 15 residues in the CDR3. From germline, CDR1 is MNHEY and CDR2 SVGEGT. Deletions cut 6 bases from V and 5 bases from J, with 17 bases between. CDR3 nucleotide sequence: TGTGCCAGCAGCCATCCCCGAGGACGGCACAATGAGCAGTTCTTC. Translated: CASSHPRGRHNEQFF.

The chain couples TRBV11-2 to TRBJ1-6, with TRBD1 identical over 9 bases. J gave up 9 bases and V 3 bases, and 15 bases lay outside the gene matches. Germline CDR1 SGHAT, CDR2 FQNNGV. The CDR3 sequence is 18 residues long. DNA for the CDR3: TGTGCCAGCAGCTTCCCTTCGCCGGAGGGACAGGGAACTTCACCCCTCCACTTT. This translates into CASSFPSPEGQGTSPLHF. The entire variable domain, with the rest obtained from reference TRBV11-2 and TRBJ1-6, is as follows: EAGVAQSPRYKIIEKRQSVAFWCNPISGHATLYWYQQILGQGPKLLIQFQNNGVVDDSQLPKDRFSAERLKGVDSTLKIQPAKLEDSAVYLCASSFPSPEGQGTSPLHFGNGTRLTVT.

This clonotype has just a few counts. The genes are TRBV2 and TRBJ1-1; D is perhaps TRBD1 (5 bases). CDR1 and CDR2 from the germline V gene are SNHLY and FYNNEI. Trimming took off 6 bases at V and 2 bases at J, with 19 bases between the two ends. The CDR3 is 16 residues long. The CDR3, as DNA: TGTGCCAGCAGCCGGGACGCGGGTGGGAGAAACACTGAAGCTTTCTTT. Protein sequence: CASSRDAGGRNTEAFF.

The chain uses TRBV15 and TRBJ2-1, with TRBD2 matching 8 bases. CDR1 and CDR2 from the germline V gene are LNHNV and YYDKDF (reference sequence). The CDR3 length is 15 residues. After removal of 1 base from V and 3 bases from J, the junction contained 2 bases not matched to a gene. CDR3 sequence: CATSRAGGIYNEQFF. The CDR3 DNA reads TGTGCCACCAGCAGAGCGGGGGGGATCTACAATGAGCAGTTCTTC.

J is TRBJ2-7 and V is TRBV20-1; 12 bases map to TRBD2. This CDR3 comprises 16 residues. V lost 1 base and J lost 1; bases outside the gene matches: 5. The germline CDR1 and CDR2 sequences are DFQATT and SNEGSKA (reference sequence). The CDR3 loop is CSARGSTSGGSYEQYF. CDR3 coding DNA: TGCAGTGCTAGAGGTTCGACTAGCGGGGGTTCCTACGAGCAGTACTTC.

The genes are TRBV4-1 and TRBJ2-3; D may be TRBD2 (5 bases). This CDR3 comprises 19 residues. V was trimmed by 3 bases and J by 0 bases, leaving 22 bases between them. CDR1 is MGHRA, CDR2 YSYEKL, per germline. CDR3 sequence: CASSHPLRVLRTSTDTQYF. The CDR3 DNA reads as TGCGCCAGCAGCCATCCCCTGAGGGTCCTTAGGACTAGCACAGATACGCAGTATTTT.

This clonotype came up a few times. The chain couples TRBV5-1 to TRBJ2-7; no clear D gene. CDR3 size: 15 residues. V lost 3 bases to trimming and J lost 2 bases, with 15 bases between them. The germline gives CDR1 SGHRS, CDR2 YFSETQ. CDR3 region: CASSSSAGRAYEQYF. CDR3 sequence (DNA): TGCGCCAGCAGCTCTTCCGCCGGCCGAGCCTACGAGCAGTACTTC.

This clonotype was counted between two and nine times. The chain has TRBV6-1 and TRBJ1-4; possible D gene TRBD1, 6 bases. Germline V gene data show CDR1 as MNHNS and CDR2 as SASEGT. V gave up 9 bases and J gave up 5 bases, with 22 bases separating them. The CDR3 totals 16 residues. CDR3 DNA sequence: TGTGCCAGTCGCCACACAACAGGGAGGGCAAATGAAAAACTGTTTTTT. It translates to CASRHTTGRANEKLFF.

Written as DNA, the CDR3 is TGTGCCAGCAGCCAAGGAGTACAGGACTACCAAGAGACCCAGTACTTC. The encoded protein is CASSQGVQDYQETQYF. V is TRBV4-2 and J is TRBJ2-5; tentatively, D is TRBD1 or TRBD2 (5 bases each). The CDR3 runs to 16 residues. Germline V CDR1 and CDR2: LGHNA, YNFKEQ. V was cut by 1 base and J by 0 bases, with 12 bases left in between.

The V and J genes are TRBV25-1 and TRBJ2-1; TRBD2 matches at 11 bases. Trimming at V came to 8 bases and at J to 6 bases, leaving 9 bases not matched to a gene. This CDR3 is 15 amino acids long. The V gene's germline CDR1 is MGHDK and CDR2 SYGVNS. Here the CDR3 reads CASSPRTSGPNEQFF. CDR3 sequence (DNA): TGTGCCAGCTCCCCCAGGACTAGCGGGCCCAATGAGCAGTTCTTC.

This sequence joins TRBV4-1 and TRBJ2-3, with D possibly called TRBD1 or TRBD2 (6 bases each). Looked up from germline, CDR1 is MGHRA and CDR2 is YSYEKL. V shed 0 bases and J shed 11 bases, with 18 bases lying between them. The CDR3 runs to 15 residues. Here the CDR3 DNA reads TGCGCCAGCAGCCAAGAGTTTTTAGGGGGGCTGGGGCAGTATTTT. This encodes CASSQEFLGGLGQYF.

A few counts support this clonotype. V is TRBV20-1 and J is TRBJ2-7, with TRBD2 identical over 7 bases. This CDR3 spans 16 amino acids. Germline lookup yields CDR1 DFQATT and CDR2 SNEGSKA (reference sequence). The junction had 14 bases not matched to a gene; V was cut back by 3 bases and J by 3 bases. CDR3 coding DNA: TGCAGTGCTAGTCACCCGGGGGACTATCTCCTCTACGAGCAGTACTTC. Amino acids: CSASHPGDYLLYEQYF.

This clonotype was counted many times. The chain joins TRBV4-2 to TRBJ2-2; D remains ambiguous. The germline gives CDR1 LGHNA, CDR2 YNFKEQ. This CDR3 comprises 16 residues. Trimming left V 3 bases short and J 2 bases short, with 13 bases between. The CDR3 bases are TGTGCCAGCAGCCACCATTGGGCGGTAAACACCGGGGAGCTGTTTTTT. This encodes CASSHHWAVNTGELFF.

The genes are TRBV5-1 and TRBJ2-2; TRBD2 matches at 8 bases. The CDR3 runs 16 residues. Germline values: CDR1 SGHRS, CDR2 YFSETQ. J gave up 6 bases and V 0 bases, and 7 bases lay outside the gene matches. The CDR3, as DNA: TGCGCCAGCAGCTTGGGCCCAGCGGGAGTTGCCGGGGAGCTGTTTTTT. Amino acid sequence: CASSLGPAGVAGELFF. The complete variable domain, with remaining parts taken from reference TRBV5-1 and TRBJ2-2, reads KAGVTQTPRYLIKTRGQQVTLSCSPISGHRSVSWYQQTPGQGLQFLFEYFSETQRNKGNFPGRFSGRQFSNSRSEMNVSTLELGDSALYLCASSLGPAGVAGELFFGEGSRLTVL.

J is TRBJ2-2 and V is TRBV30, with a weak D call TRBD2 (5 bases). CDR3 length equals 15 residues. The V gene's germline CDR1 is GTSNPN and CDR2 SVGIG (reference sequence). V was pared by 0 bases and J by 0 bases, with 8 bases between. The CDR3 DNA is TGTGCCTGGAGTGTAGCGGCAGCGAACACCGGGGAGCTGTTTTTT. Translated: CAWSVAAANTGELFF.

This clonotype was seen a handful of times. The rearrangement uses TRBV7-9 and TRBJ2-3; the match to TRBD2 covers 11 bases. There are 16 residues in the CDR3. The V and J ends lost 3 bases and 3 bases, in that order; junction bases with no gene match: 5. Germline assignment: CDR1 SEHNR and CDR2 FQNEAQ (reference sequence). CDR3 DNA sequence: TGTGCCAGCAGCTTGCGGGCTAGCGGGAGGACAGATACGCAGTATTTT. This translates into CASSLRASGRTDTQYF.

CDR3 sequence reads: CASSFFSGRTNEQFF. CDR3 DNA: TGTGCCAGCAGTTTCTTCAGCGGGAGGACCAATGAGCAGTTCTTC. The gene calls are TRBV12-3 or TRBV12-4 and TRBJ2-1, with 9 bases aligning to TRBD2. The CDR3 loop spans 15 amino acids. Germline trimming cut 3 bases from V and 6 bases from J; bases unmatched to any gene: 6.

The rearrangement joins TRBV4-2 to TRBJ2-1; 11 bases agree with TRBD2. The J segment lost 6 bases and the V segment lost 1 base, leaving 8 bases of the junction unmatched. CDR3 length equals 17 residues. Per the germline V gene, CDR1 is LGHNA and CDR2 is YNFKEQ. CDR3 in amino acids: CASSQGPSGGNFNEQFF. The CDR3, as DNA: TGTGCCAGCAGCCAAGGGCCTAGCGGGGGGAACTTCAATGAGCAGTTCTTC.

This clonotype was counted a few times. This chain joins TRBV9 and TRBJ2-7; 8 nucleotides align to TRBD1. This CDR3 contains 15 residues. V shed 0 bases, J shed 3 bases, and the junction held 5 bases outside the gene matches. Per the germline V gene, CDR1 is SGDLS and CDR2 is YYNGEE. In DNA form, the CDR3 reads TGTGCCAGCAGCGTAGGACAGGGGCCCAACTACGAGCAGTACTTC. Its protein is CASSVGQGPNYEQYF.

The chain uses TRBV20-1 and TRBJ2-3, with 10 bases aligning to TRBD1. CDR1 and CDR2 (germline): DFQATT, SNEGSKA (reference sequence). CDR3 size: 15 residues. V lost 6 bases and J lost 2; bases outside the gene matches: 8. Here the CDR3 DNA reads TGCAGTGCCTCCATGGGACAGGGGATCACAGATACGCAGTATTTT. As protein: CSASMGQGITDTQYF.

This clonotype was detected ten times or more. The CDR3 reads CASLDGDSGNTIYF. CDR3 nucleotide sequence: TGTGCCAGCCTCGATGGGGACTCTGGAAACACCATATATTTT. This chain connects TRBV13 to TRBJ1-3, with D unresolved. V lost 8 bases and J lost 0, with 11 bases in between. Germline V gene lookup returns CDR1 PRHDT and CDR2 FYEKMQ (reference sequence). The CDR3 runs 14 residues.

There are a few counts of this clonotype. This sequence joins TRBV20-1 and TRBJ2-1, with D maybe TRBD1 (5 bases). In germline, CDR1 is DFQATT, CDR2 SNEGSKA (reference sequence). The CDR3 spans 14 residues. Trimming removed 3 bases at V and 7 bases at J, with 16 bases between. The CDR3 loop is CSARGPPQPNEQFF. The CDR3 region has the DNA TGCAGTGCTAGGGGGCCCCCACAACCGAATGAGCAGTTCTTC.

The chain employs TRBV3-1 and TRBJ2-7; tentatively, D is TRBD1 (5 bases). Germline V gene sequence: CDR1 LGHDT, CDR2 YNNKEL (reference sequence). The CDR3 has 13 amino acids. Trimming took off 10 bases at V and 4 bases at J, with 17 bases between the two ends. The CDR3, as DNA: TGTGCCACCTTGACCGGACAACAATACGAGCAGTACTTC. It yields the protein CATLTGQQYEQYF.

This sequence joins TRBV20-1 and TRBJ2-1; 8 nucleotides match TRBD1. The CDR3 loop spans 13 amino acids. Trimming cost V 4 bases and J 6 bases; bases outside gene matches: 5. Germline CDR1 DFQATT, CDR2 SNEGSKA (reference sequence). CDR3 loop: CSATGGPGNEQFF. CDR3 nucleotides: TGCAGTGCTACAGGGGGCCCGGGCAATGAGCAGTTCTTC.

The rearrangement uses TRBV10-3 and TRBJ1-1; D is uncertain. Trimming removed 2 bases from V and 3 bases from J, with 1 base in between. CDR1 is ENHRY and CDR2 is SYGVKD in the germline V gene. CDR3 length: 11 residues. CDR3 region: CAISEDTEAFF. CDR3 in DNA: TGTGCCATCAGTGAGGACACTGAAGCTTTCTTT.

This chain joins TRBV7-2 and TRBJ1-2; D uncertain. CDR3 length: 13 amino acids. The V end lost 5 bases, the J end lost 7 bases, and 14 bases lay between the germline ends. The germline V gene encodes CDR1 SGHTA and CDR2 FQGNSA. CDR3 loop: CASSVIYSAGYTF. CDR3 DNA: TGTGCCAGCAGCGTGATTTACAGTGCTGGCTACACCTTC.

This clonotype was observed a few times. This rearrangement joins TRBV7-2 to TRBJ1-3; TRBD1 might be the D (5 bases). V dropped 4 bases and J dropped 2 bases, with 12 bases sitting between them. The CDR3 runs to 15 residues. Germline loops: CDR1 SGHTA, CDR2 FQGNSA. The CDR3 sequence: CASSWETGAGNTIYF. The CDR3, as DNA: TGTGCCAGCAGCTGGGAGACGGGGGCTGGAAACACCATATATTTT.

The rearrangement uses TRBV20-1 and TRBJ1-1; D may be TRBD1 (5 bases). The CDR3 is 15 residues long. V lost 1 base and J lost 4, with 16 bases in between. Germline values: CDR1 DFQATT, CDR2 SNEGSKA (reference sequence). The CDR3 sequence is CSARGQGSVGTEAFF. The CDR3 region has the DNA TGCAGTGCTAGAGGTCAGGGTAGTGTTGGCACTGAAGCTTTCTTT.

The chain recombines TRBV5-6 with TRBJ1-2, with a possible D match to TRBD1 (5 bases). The germline V gene encodes CDR1 SGHDT and CDR2 YYEEEE. V was clipped by 0 bases and J by 3 bases, with 9 bases between them. The CDR3 length is 14 residues. The CDR3: CASSLARADYGYTF. CDR3 DNA: TGTGCCAGCAGCTTGGCCAGGGCGGACTATGGCTACACCTTC.

There are a few counts of this clonotype. V gene TRBV5-1 combines with J gene TRBJ2-1; 9 bases fit TRBD2. The V and J ends lost 1 base and 7 bases, in that order; junction bases with no gene match: 9. CDR3 length: 16 residues. The germline V gene has CDR1 SGHRS and CDR2 YFSETQ. The CDR3 bases are TGCGCCAGCAGCTTGCTTAGCGGGGGCCCCGGGAATGAGCAGTTCTTC. This encodes CASSLLSGGPGNEQFF.

CDR3 nucleotide sequence: TGCGCCAGCAACGGCGGGGCGGACCGAGAGACCCAGTACTTC. Protein sequence: CASNGGADRETQYF. This sequence joins TRBV5-1 and TRBJ2-5, with D perhaps matching TRBD2 (6 bases). The CDR3 consists of 14 residues. Trimming left V 6 bases short and J 4 bases short, with 16 bases between. The germline gives CDR1 SGHRS, CDR2 YFSETQ.